The 16 T cell receptor beta chains reported below all come from one sample, sequenced in a study of blood T cell repertoires in COVID-19. Sequencing was performed with immunoSEQ multiplex PCR; in TCRdb, only in-frame clones are kept and a portion is missing. The sample contains approximately 200,000 clones, more than 80% of which appear only once. Sequencing used PBMCs or T cells enriched from blood (not recorded which). These receptor sequences come from a young man who had recovered from COVID-19.

V gene TRBV5-1 combines with J gene TRBJ2-3, with 16 bases aligning to TRBD2. Germline loops: CDR1 SGHRS, CDR2 YFSETQ. This CDR3 contains 18 residues. Trimming cost V 4 bases and J 1 base; bases outside gene matches: 6. For the CDR3, the DNA is TGCGCCAGCAGCCGGGGACTAGCGGGGGGGCTGGGCACAGATACGCAGTATTTT. It encodes CASSRGLAGGLGTDTQYF.

This clone was detected many times. The chain couples TRBV5-6 to TRBJ1-2, with TRBD1 matching 10 bases. Germline V CDR1 and CDR2: SGHDT, YYEEEE. After removal of 4 bases from V and 4 bases from J, the junction contained 4 bases not matched to a gene. This CDR3 has 14 residues. The CDR3 loop is CASSPDRGGYGYTF. Here the CDR3 DNA reads TGTGCCAGCAGCCCGGACAGGGGGGGCTATGGCTACACCTTC.

The chain recombines TRBV7-9 with TRBJ2-1; 8 bases line up with TRBD1. V lost 4 bases to trimming and J lost 2 bases; unmatched junction nucleotides: 4. CDR1 and CDR2 (germline): SEHNR, FQNEAQ (reference sequence). The CDR3 consists of 15 residues. The CDR3 spells CASSSQGVTYNEQFF. The CDR3 DNA reads as TGTGCCAGCAGCTCACAGGGGGTAACCTACAATGAGCAGTTCTTC.

With regard to this clone: Sequence at one end of the junction differs from germline and may be a read error. V is TRBV6-6 and J is TRBJ1-6; the match to TRBD1 covers 7 bases. CDR1 is MNHNY and CDR2 is SVGAGI in the germline V gene (reference sequence). CDR3 size: 15 residues. CDR3 loop: CASTPPGQLNSPLHF. The CDR3 DNA reads as TGTGCCAGCACCCCACCGGGACAGTTAAATTCACCCCTTCACTTT.

The chain uses TRBV12-5 and TRBJ1-1; D ambiguous. V lost 0 bases, J lost 4 bases, and 21 bases lay in between. The CDR3 consists of 18 residues. Germline V gene lookup returns CDR1 LGHNT and CDR2 FRNRAP. The CDR3 DNA reads TGTGCTAGTGGTTTGGTGCCCTTTTTGGGCAGGCCGAGCACTGAAGCTTTCTTT. Translating it yields CASGLVPFLGRPSTEAFF. Combining the CDR3 with reference TRBV12-5 and TRBJ1-1 gives the whole variable domain DARVTQTPRHKVTEMGQEVTMRCQPILGHNTVFWYRQTMMQGLELLAYFRNRAPLDDSGMPKDRFSAEMPDATLATLKIQPSEPRDSAVYFCASGLVPFLGRPSTEAFFGQGTRLTVV.

There are a few counts of this clone. The rearrangement uses TRBV19 and TRBJ2-5; TRBD1 agrees at 7 bases. This CDR3 contains 15 residues. CDR1 and CDR2 (germline): LNHDA, SQIVND (reference sequence). With 7 bases clipped from V and 0 bases from J, the junction kept 8 bases outside the gene matches. Here the CDR3 reads CASKRTGAYQETQYF. The CDR3 DNA follows: TGTGCCAGTAAAAGGACAGGAGCGTACCAAGAGACCCAGTACTTC.

CDR3 in DNA: TGTGCCAGCAGCTCAACTTTTAATAGCAATCAGCCCCAGCATTTT. Encoded protein: CASSSTFNSNQPQHF. J is TRBJ1-5 and V is TRBV5-6; D not resolved. Trimming stripped 3 bases from V and 0 bases from J, with 10 bases between. This CDR3 spans 15 amino acids. Germline V CDR1 and CDR2: SGHDT, YYEEEE.

Here the CDR3 reads CASSEGGTNEKLFF. Here the CDR3 DNA reads TGCGCCAGCAGCGAGGGGGGGACTAATGAAAAACTGTTTTTT. The rearrangement links TRBV5-1 to TRBJ1-4; D is possibly TRBD1 (6 bases). The CDR3 is 14 residues long. V was clipped by 4 bases and J by 2 bases, with 9 bases between them. Germline CDR1 is SGHRS and CDR2 is YFSETQ.

The chain links TRBV9 to TRBJ2-1; TRBD2 is a possible D gene (6 bases). V gave up 2 bases and J gave up 8 bases, with 17 bases separating them. CDR3 length equals 15 residues. Germline V gene data show CDR1 as SGDLS and CDR2 as YYNGEE. CDR3 sequence: CASSVPGQGDYEQFF. The CDR3 DNA is TGTGCCAGCAGCGTCCCGGGCCAAGGGGACTATGAGCAGTTCTTC.

V and J are TRBV11-2 and TRBJ2-3, with 7 bases aligning to TRBD2. CDR3 length equals 13 residues. The germline V gene encodes CDR1 SGHAT and CDR2 FQNNGV. V lost 1 base to trimming and J lost 7 bases; unmatched junction nucleotides: 2. The CDR3 reads CASSLGDYHTQYF. The CDR3 coding sequence is TGTGCCAGCAGCTTAGGGGACTACCATACGCAGTATTTT.

The chain uses TRBV28 and TRBJ2-1; possibly TRBD2 for D (6 bases). The ends were cut back, 7 bases at V and 3 bases at J, with 16 bases in the middle. Germline CDR1 is MDHEN and CDR2 is SYDVKM. The CDR3 is made up of 15 amino acids. The CDR3 DNA reads TGTGCCAGCAATACCCGCCGGGGGTTCTACAATGAGCAGTTCTTC. This codes for CASNTRRGFYNEQFF.

CDR3 bases: TGCGCCAGCAGCTTTGGGGCTAGCGGGGCCAATGAGCAGTTCTTC. It translates to CASSFGASGANEQFF. The chain has TRBV5-1 and TRBJ2-1; 9 bases fit TRBD2. CDR3 length: 15 amino acids. Germline CDR1 SGHRS, CDR2 YFSETQ. Losses at the gene ends were 2 bases for V and 6 bases for J; bases not matched to a gene: 6. Together with reference TRBV5-1 and TRBJ2-1, the CDR3 gives the full variable domain: KAGVTQTPRYLIKTRGQQVTLSCSPISGHRSVSWYQQTPGQGLQFLFEYFSETQRNKGNFPGRFSGRQFSNSRSEMNVSTLELGDSALYLCASSFGASGANEQFFGPGTRLTVL.

The chain carries TRBV19 and TRBJ1-3; tentative D call: TRBD1 (5 bases). CDR1 is LNHDA, CDR2 SQIVND, per germline (reference sequence). This CDR3 region has 16 residues. Trimming stripped 4 bases from V and 2 bases from J, with 15 bases between. This chain's CDR3 is CASSTVSGFAGNTIYF. The CDR3 DNA follows: TGTGCCAGTAGTACCGTATCAGGGTTCGCTGGAAACACCATATATTTT.

The rearrangement joins TRBV12-3 or TRBV12-4 to TRBJ1-4; possible D gene TRBD1, 5 bases. The CDR3 spans 13 residues. V gave up 7 bases and J gave up 6 bases, with 12 bases separating them. As DNA, the CDR3 is TGTGCCAGCAAGGAGGGGAGTTATGAAAAACTGTTTTTT. It encodes CASKEGSYEKLFF.

The chain uses TRBV3-1 (or the pseudogene TRBV3-2) and TRBJ1-1; the D gene is possibly TRBD1 (6 bases). In germline, CDR1 is LGHDT, CDR2 YNNKEL (reference sequence). The ends were cut back, 4 bases at V and 4 bases at J, with 10 bases in the middle. This CDR3 is 13 amino acids long. The CDR3 region is CASSPWTATEAFF. CDR3 in DNA: TGTGCCAGCAGCCCTTGGACAGCCACTGAAGCTTTCTTT.

This sequence joins TRBV24-1 and TRBJ2-1; TRBD1 is a possible D gene (5 bases). Germline CDR1 is KGHDR and CDR2 is SFDVKD. V was trimmed by 2 bases and J by 4 bases, leaving 14 bases between them. The length of the CDR3 is 16 residues. The CDR3 nucleotides are TGTGCCACCAGTGATTGGGCGCAGGGTCTTTACAATGAGCAGTTCTTC. Translated: CATSDWAQGLYNEQFF.